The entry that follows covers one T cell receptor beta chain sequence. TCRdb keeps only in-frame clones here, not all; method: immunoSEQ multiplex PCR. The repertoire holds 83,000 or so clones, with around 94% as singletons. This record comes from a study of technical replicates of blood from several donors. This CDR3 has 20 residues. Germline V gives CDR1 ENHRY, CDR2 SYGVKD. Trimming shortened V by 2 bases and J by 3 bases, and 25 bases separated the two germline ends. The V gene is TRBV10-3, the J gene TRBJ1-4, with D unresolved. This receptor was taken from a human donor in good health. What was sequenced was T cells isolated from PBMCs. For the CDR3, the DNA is TGTGCCATCAGTGAGGAGAGGGCACGCAGCACAGAAGCCTCTAATGAAAAACTGTTTTTT. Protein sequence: CAISEERARSTEASNEKLFF.